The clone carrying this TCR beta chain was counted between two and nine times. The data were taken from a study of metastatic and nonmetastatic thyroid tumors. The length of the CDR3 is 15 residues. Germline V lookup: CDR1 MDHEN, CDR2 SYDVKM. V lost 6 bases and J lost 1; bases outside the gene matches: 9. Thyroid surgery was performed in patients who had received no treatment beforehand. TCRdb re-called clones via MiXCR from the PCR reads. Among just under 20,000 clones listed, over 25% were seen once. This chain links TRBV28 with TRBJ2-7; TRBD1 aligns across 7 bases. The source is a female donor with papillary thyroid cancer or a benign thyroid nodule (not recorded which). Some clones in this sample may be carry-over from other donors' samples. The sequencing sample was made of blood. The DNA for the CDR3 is TGTGCCAGCAGCCCCGGGACAGTGAGATCCTACGAGCAGTACTTC. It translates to CASSPGTVRSYEQYF.